The 16 T cell receptor beta chains listed next were all sequenced from one sample in a study of cytomegalovirus exposure and HLA in healthy donors. The PCR had 60 Vbeta and 13 Jbeta primers. Here immunoSEQ multiplex PCR was the method, and the copy in TCRdb shows in-frame clones only, minus some. Found here are 60,000 to 90,000 clones, less than 85% of them singletons; the top ten hold nearly 10%. Material: PBMCs. These receptors were obtained from a woman aged 50 to 60 in good health and CMV-seropositive.

By sample share, this clone is medium-sized. CDR3 residues: CASSLYRGRDTGELFF. Here the CDR3 DNA reads TGCGCCAGCAGCCTTTATAGGGGGCGCGACACCGGGGAGCTGTTTTTT. The chain carries TRBV5-1 and TRBJ2-2; 7 positions agree with TRBD1. V lost 4 bases to trimming and J lost 3 bases; unmatched junction nucleotides: 9. This CDR3 spans 16 amino acids. CDR1 is SGHRS and CDR2 is YFSETQ in the germline V gene.

This chain links TRBV10-2 with TRBJ2-5; TRBD1 agrees at 7 bases. V lost 0 bases and J lost 0; bases outside the gene matches: 1. The germline V gene encodes CDR1 WSHSY and CDR2 SAAADI. The CDR3 runs to 15 residues. This CDR3 is CASSESTGYQETQYF. CDR3 DNA sequence: TGCGCCAGCAGTGAGTCGACAGGGTACCAAGAGACCCAGTACTTC.

The rearrangement links TRBV2 to TRBJ2-7, with no clear D. Germline V lookup: CDR1 SNHLY, CDR2 FYNNEI. The CDR3 spans 12 residues. V shed 6 bases and J shed 3 bases, with 9 bases lying between them. CDR3 protein: CASSLTSYEQYF. CDR3 coding DNA: TGTGCCAGCAGCTTGACAAGCTACGAGCAGTACTTC.

This clone was seen only a few times. The chain recombines TRBV18 with TRBJ1-4, with 7 bases matching TRBD1. The CDR3 totals 16 residues. Germline CDR1 and CDR2: KGHSH and LQKENI. Trimming cost V 1 base and J 7 bases; bases outside gene matches: 9. CDR3: CASSPQGAAGSEKLFF. DNA for the CDR3: TGTGCCAGCTCACCACAGGGGGCGGCGGGGAGTGAAAAACTGTTTTTT.

This clone was counted a single time. The chain carries TRBV27 and TRBJ1-2; 9 positions agree with TRBD1. CDR3 length: 15 residues. Germline CDR1 MNHEY, CDR2 SMNVEV (reference sequence). The V and J ends lost 5 bases and 8 bases, in that order; junction bases with no gene match: 12. This CDR3 reads CASSQTSGQGYGYTF. The CDR3 DNA is TGTGCCAGCAGTCAAACCTCGGGACAGGGTTACGGCTACACCTTC.

The V and J genes are TRBV9 and TRBJ1-1; no firm D call. Germline V gene data show CDR1 as SGDLS and CDR2 as YYNGEE. V was trimmed by 1 base and J by 1 base, leaving 11 bases between them. There are 15 residues in the CDR3. The CDR3 sequence: CASSVNPEGNTEAFF. The CDR3 DNA is TGTGCCAGCAGCGTAAATCCGGAGGGGAACACTGAAGCTTTCTTT.

The rearrangement uses TRBV7-9 and TRBJ1-1; unclear D gene. CDR1 and CDR2 from the germline V gene are SEHNR and FQNEAQ (reference sequence). This CDR3 spans 13 amino acids. Trimming cost V 1 base and J 9 bases, with 12 bases left between them. The CDR3 spells CASSLDPRSQAFF. CDR3 coding DNA: TGTGCCAGCAGCTTAGATCCGCGATCGCAAGCTTTCTTT.

The chain combines TRBV19 with TRBJ1-6; TRBD1 matches 9 bases. From germline, CDR1 is LNHDA and CDR2 SQIVND (reference sequence). Germline trimming cut 7 bases from V and 8 bases from J; bases unmatched to any gene: 6. CDR3 length equals 14 residues. The CDR3 DNA sequence: TGTGCCAGTACTCCGGGACAGGGTTATTCACCCCTCCACTTT. Translation: CASTPGQGYSPLHF.

V usage is TRBV14 and J usage is TRBJ2-1; 9 positions match TRBD2. J was trimmed by 8 bases and V by 1 base; bases with no gene match: 9. The CDR3 is 16 amino acids. CDR1 SGHDN and CDR2 FVKESK come from the germline V gene. This chain's CDR3 is CASSQGRRGGWYEQFF. As DNA, the CDR3 is TGTGCCAGCAGCCAAGGGCGGCGGGGGGGCTGGTATGAGCAGTTCTTC.

V is TRBV5-5 and J is TRBJ2-6; 12 bases align to TRBD1. CDR1 is SGHKS and CDR2 is YYEKEE in the germline V gene (reference sequence). The CDR3 consists of 17 residues. The trim removed 1 base at V and 3 bases at J, leaving 2 bases unmatched. CDR3 region: CASSLWDRGLGANVLTF. The CDR3 nucleotides read TGTGCCAGCAGCTTGTGGGACAGGGGGCTTGGGGCCAACGTCCTGACTTTC. Filled out from reference TRBV5-5 and TRBJ2-6, the complete variable domain reads DAGVTQSPTHLIKTRGQQVTLRCSPISGHKSVSWYQQVLGQGPQFIFQYYEKEERGRGNFPDRFSARQFPNYSSELNVNALLLGDSALYLCASSLWDRGLGANVLTFGAGSRLTVL.

This chain joins TRBV7-9 and TRBJ1-1; D is perhaps TRBD1 (5 bases). The CDR3 loop spans 15 amino acids. Germline V gives CDR1 SEHNR, CDR2 FQNEAQ (reference sequence). Trimming shortened V by 0 bases and J by 1 base, and 9 bases separated the two germline ends. Here the CDR3 reads CASSLALGQNTEAFF. The CDR3 DNA sequence: TGTGCCAGCAGCTTAGCGCTAGGACAGAACACTGAAGCTTTCTTT.

The chain employs TRBV7-6 and TRBJ2-3, with a tentative D call TRBD2 (5 bases). Per germline, CDR1 SGHVS and CDR2 FNYEAQ. The CDR3 contains 15 residues. Between the trimmed V and J ends, which lost 0 bases and 0 bases, there was a span of 7 bases. This CDR3 reads CASSLAGLSTDTQYF. The CDR3, as DNA: TGTGCCAGCAGCTTAGCAGGACTGAGCACAGATACGCAGTATTTT. Filled out from reference TRBV7-6 and TRBJ2-3, the complete variable domain reads GAGVSQSPRYKVTKRGQDVALRCDPISGHVSLYWYRQALGQGPEFLTYFNYEAQQDKSGLPNDRFSAERPEGSISTLTIQRTEQRDSAMYRCASSLAGLSTDTQYFGPGTRLTVL.

The V gene is TRBV28, the J gene TRBJ1-3, with 7 positions matching TRBD1. The J segment lost 7 bases and the V segment lost 6 bases, leaving 6 bases of the junction unmatched. The CDR3 spans 13 residues. The germline V gene encodes CDR1 MDHEN and CDR2 SYDVKM. The CDR3 DNA is TGTGCCAGCAGGAAGACAGGGTGGAACACCATATATTTT. As protein: CASRKTGWNTIYF.

The CDR3 sequence: CSVLGGDYGYTF. DNA of the CDR3: TGCAGCGTCCTAGGGGGCGACTATGGCTACACCTTC. V is TRBV29-1 and J is TRBJ1-2; 7 nucleotides line up with TRBD1. Germline CDR1 and CDR2: SQVTM and ANQGSEA. Unmatched junction bases numbered 4, after V lost 6 bases and J lost 3 bases. The CDR3 totals 12 residues.

The CDR3 is CASSLSGQALAKNIQYF. The CDR3 region has the DNA TGTGCCAGCAGTTTAAGTGGACAGGCTCTAGCCAAAAACATTCAGTACTTC. This chain connects TRBV28 to TRBJ2-4; TRBD1 agrees at 7 bases. Germline V lookup: CDR1 MDHEN, CDR2 SYDVKM. The J segment lost 0 bases and the V segment lost 2 bases, leaving 7 bases of the junction unmatched. This CDR3 comprises 17 residues.

This clone was found a few times. This chain joins TRBV27 and TRBJ1-1; D not certain. V was trimmed by 6 bases and J by 4 bases, leaving 12 bases between them. The germline gives CDR1 MNHEY, CDR2 SMNVEV (reference sequence). This CDR3 is built from 13 residues. The CDR3 sequence is CASRAGFTTEAFF. CDR3 DNA sequence: TGTGCCAGCAGAGCAGGATTCACCACTGAAGCTTTCTTT.